Given below is one T cell receptor (beta chain) in context. Its cognate antigen is unknown. Naive CD8 cells were CD45RO-negative, positively selected for CCR7, excluding terminally differentiated effector memory CD45RA+ cells. Within Nashville, Tennessee resided all donors, each a Caucasian adult. This specimen comes from a study of shared clonotypes between healthy human individuals. The table came from immunoSEQ multiplex PCR; TCRdb's copy has only in-frame clones and leaves some out. In the table there are 760,000 or so clones, about 96% of which are singletons. The study's findings and limits: Clonotype sharing levels among donors were expected to vary with sequencing depth. Even with large depth, rarefaction showed that sorted-subset sequencing was incomplete. The four-donor shared clonotypes exceeded non-shared clonotypes in generation probability, with non-shared ones scoring lower.

This CDR3 has 15 residues. The V and J ends lost 5 bases and 7 bases, in that order; junction bases with no gene match: 11. Germline V lookup: CDR1 SEHNR, CDR2 FQNEAQ (reference sequence). The origin of this receptor is a young man in good health. Specimen: naive CD8+ T cells sorted from blood. The chain links TRBV7-9 to TRBJ2-1, with TRBD1 matching over 7 bases. CDR3 in amino acids: CASSRRQGSNNEQFF. In nucleotides, the CDR3 is TGTGCCAGCAGCCGCCGACAGGGAAGTAATAATGAGCAGTTCTTC. The full variable domain, in which reference TRBV7-9 and TRBJ2-1 provide the parts outside the CDR3, is DTGVSQNPRHKITKRGQNVTFRCDPISEHNRLYWYRQTLGQGPEFLTYFQNEAQLEKSRLLSDRFSAERPKGSFSTLEIQRTEQGDSAMYLCASSRRQGSNNEQFFGPGTRLTVL.